This is a list of T cell receptor beta chains from one sample in a study of blood T cell repertoires in COVID-19. The assay was immunoSEQ multiplex PCR, and TCRdb's table has in-frame clones only and misses some. Of around 230,000 clones in the sample, 70% to 85% were seen once. The sample taken for sequencing was PBMCs or T cells enriched from blood (not recorded which). The receptors were gathered from a man aged 35-49 years who had recovered from COVID-19. Each CDR3 is given with its conserved first and last residue. D genes are given only for firm matches. Some rows mark clone size as missing; the rest say once, few, many or name a class of expanded clone.

CDR3 DNA: TGTGCCAGCAGCCCCGGGACAGGGTACGACGAGCAGTACTTC; CDR3 protein: CASSPGTGYDEQYF; J gene: TRBJ2-7; D gene: TRBD1; clone size: .; V gene: TRBV7-2
CDR3 DNA: TGTGCCAGCTCACCAGAACAGGGGGCTGATAATTCACCCCTCCACTTT; CDR3 protein: CASSPEQGADNSPLHF; J gene: TRBJ1-6; D gene: TRBD1; clone size: .; V gene: TRBV18
CDR3 DNA: TGTGCCAGCAGCCAGTCGGGGGGCCCAAGGGGTGGCGAAAAACTGTTTTTT; CDR3 protein: CASSQSGGPRGGEKLFF; J gene: TRBJ1-4; D gene: .; clone size: .; V gene: TRBV14
CDR3 DNA: TGTGCCAGTAGGAGGACCCAGGGTAGTGGTGAAAAACTGTTTTTT; CDR3 protein: CASRRTQGSGEKLFF; J gene: TRBJ1-4; D gene: .; clone size: .; V gene: TRBV19
CDR3 DNA: TGTGCCAGCAGACACCTGGACAGGGGCACTGAAGCTTTCTTT; CDR3 protein: CASRHLDRGTEAFF; J gene: TRBJ1-1; D gene: TRBD1; clone size: once; V gene: TRBV3-1/TRBV3-2
CDR3 DNA: TGTGCCAGCAGCCTGACAGGAATAAATTCACCCCTCCACTTT; CDR3 protein: CASSLTGINSPLHF; J gene: TRBJ1-6; D gene: .; clone size: .; V gene: TRBV6-5
CDR3 DNA: TGTGCCAGCAGACAGACAGGGAATCAGCCCCAGCATTTT; CDR3 protein: CASRQTGNQPQHF; J gene: TRBJ1-5; D gene: TRBD1; clone size: .; V gene: TRBV28
CDR3 DNA: TGTGCCAGCAGTTTCTCCGGGACAGTTAATCAGCCCCAGCATTTT; CDR3 protein: CASSFSGTVNQPQHF; J gene: TRBJ1-5; D gene: TRBD1; clone size: .; V gene: TRBV6-5
CDR3 DNA: TGCAGTGCTAGAGTGGCTGGCTACACCTTC; CDR3 protein: CSARVAGYTF; J gene: TRBJ1-2; D gene: .; clone size: .; V gene: TRBV20-1
CDR3 DNA: TGTGCCAGCAGCTGGGGACCGGGACAGGGATCGTATGGCTACACCTTC; CDR3 protein: CASSWGPGQGSYGYTF; J gene: TRBJ1-2; D gene: TRBD1; clone size: .; V gene: TRBV5-5
CDR3 DNA: TGTGCCAGCACGTGGGCCCGGGGGGAGGAGACCCAGTACTTC; CDR3 protein: CASTWARGEETQYF; J gene: TRBJ2-5; D gene: TRBD2; clone size: .; V gene: TRBV7-9
CDR3 DNA: TGTGCCTGGAGAAAACCTGGGCAGGGAACCTACGAGCAGTACTTC; CDR3 protein: CAWRKPGQGTYEQYF; J gene: TRBJ2-7; D gene: .; clone size: .; V gene: TRBV30
CDR3 DNA: TGTGCCAGCAGCGCCCCGCCCGGGGACAATGAGCAGTTCTTC; CDR3 protein: CASSAPPGDNEQFF; J gene: TRBJ2-1; D gene: .; clone size: .; V gene: TRBV7-9
CDR3 DNA: TGTGCCACCAGCAGAGAGGGACTAAGCTACGAGCAGTACTTC; CDR3 protein: CATSREGLSYEQYF; J gene: TRBJ2-7; D gene: TRBD2; clone size: .; V gene: TRBV15
CDR3 DNA: TGTGCCCTATTTGAGGTAGGGACTAGCGGGGGTGCAAGCCACGAGACCCAGTACTTC; CDR3 protein: CALFEVGTSGGASHETQYF; J gene: TRBJ2-5; D gene: TRBD2; clone size: .; V gene: TRBV9
CDR3 DNA: TGTGCCAGCAGTGATTCGGGTCCCTACGAGCAGTACTTC; CDR3 protein: CASSDSGPYEQYF; J gene: TRBJ2-7; D gene: .; clone size: .; V gene: TRBV2
CDR3 DNA: TGTGCCAGCAGCTTAGGTACGGACAACTCCTACGAGCAGTACTTC; CDR3 protein: CASSLGTDNSYEQYF; J gene: TRBJ2-7; D gene: .; clone size: .; V gene: TRBV13
CDR3 DNA: TGTGCCAGCAGACCCCACAGGGGCGGGACCCAGTACTTC; CDR3 protein: CASRPHRGGTQYF; J gene: TRBJ2-5; D gene: TRBD1; clone size: .; V gene: TRBV11-1
CDR3 DNA: TGTGCCAGCAGTTTGAGGGTGGAGGGAGCTTTCTTT; CDR3 protein: CASSLRVEGAFF; J gene: TRBJ1-1; D gene: .; clone size: once; V gene: TRBV12-3/TRBV12-4
CDR3 DNA: TGTGCCAGCAGCTTATTTCTCTATGGCTACACCTTC; CDR3 protein: CASSLFLYGYTF; J gene: TRBJ1-2; D gene: .; clone size: .; V gene: TRBV7-9
CDR3 DNA: TGTGCCAGCAGCTCCCTTTGGACTAGCGGGATGATCACAGATACGCAGTATTTT; CDR3 protein: CASSSLWTSGMITDTQYF; J gene: TRBJ2-3; D gene: TRBD2; clone size: .; V gene: TRBV7-8
CDR3 DNA: TGTGCCAGCAGTGAAGTCCCCGGGCAGGGGGCAGATACGCAGTATTTT; CDR3 protein: CASSEVPGQGADTQYF; J gene: TRBJ2-3; D gene: TRBD1; clone size: many; V gene: TRBV2
CDR3 DNA: TGTGCCAGCAGCATCGGGACAGTTAATGAAAAACTGTTTTTT; CDR3 protein: CASSIGTVNEKLFF; J gene: TRBJ1-4; D gene: TRBD1; clone size: .; V gene: TRBV5-4
CDR3 DNA: TGTGCCAGCTCAAACCTAGCGGGGGTCTCCTACAATGAGCAGTTCTTC; CDR3 protein: CASSNLAGVSYNEQFF; J gene: TRBJ2-1; D gene: TRBD2; clone size: .; V gene: TRBV18
CDR3 DNA: TGTGCCACCAGCAGAGATTCAGGGGGTAATTCACCCCTCCACTTT; CDR3 protein: CATSRDSGGNSPLHF; J gene: TRBJ1-6; D gene: TRBD1; clone size: .; V gene: TRBV15
CDR3 DNA: TGTGCCTGCCAGCACAGGGGAACCTACGAGCAGTACTTC; CDR3 protein: CACQHRGTYEQYF; J gene: TRBJ2-7; D gene: TRBD1; clone size: .; V gene: TRBV30
CDR3 DNA: TGTGCCAGCAGCTTGGGGGAGAGGATGGGAAACACCATATATTTT; CDR3 protein: CASSLGERMGNTIYF; J gene: TRBJ1-3; D gene: .; clone size: few; V gene: TRBV5-4
CDR3 DNA: TGTGCCAGCAGGCCCTTCATTGGAGCTGGAAACACCATATATTTT; CDR3 protein: CASRPFIGAGNTIYF; J gene: TRBJ1-3; D gene: .; clone size: .; V gene: TRBV6-5
CDR3 DNA: TGTGCCAGCGGGGACAGGGTAGGCTACACCTTC; CDR3 protein: CASGDRVGYTF; J gene: TRBJ1-2; D gene: TRBD1; clone size: .; V gene: TRBV28